This T cell receptor beta chain derives from a study of post-analysis software for immune sequencing data (dated by TCRdb to about 2015). Turning to the overall study: Recorded disease courses included relapsing-remitting, secondary progressive and progressive-relapsing multiple sclerosis, with some patients lacking subtype annotation. The patient repertoires were set against about eleven previously published healthy control repertoires from donors whose ages ranged from about 6 to 25 years. A subset of samples was prepared in parallel using single-end sample barcoding, then pooled and co-amplified after Illumina adapter ligation.

Points the paper makes about the study in general: When samples were clustered directly using the F measure, samples prepared in the same batch co-clustered strongly, which prompted a batch-effect correction. Significantly higher frequencies in patients than in controls were found for a handful of TRBV segments, including TRBV5-6, TRBV5-1 and TRBV20-1. The multiple sclerosis patient group was slightly younger than the control group. Multiple sclerosis patients had significantly lower normalized Chao1 diversity than controls, a result that suggests substantial peripheral T-cell clonal expansion.

The protocol used for the library was PCR. The sequencer was an Illumina HiSeq 2500. Unique molecular identifiers were incorporated into TCR beta cDNA libraries to reduce PCR and sequencing biases. Approximately 500,000 cDNA molecules were obtained per 1 to 10 million input T cells, so each molecule approximated one T cell. The same protocol used for the earlier healthy control dataset was applied to prepare and sequence the patient libraries. Within a given batch, samples were prepared together, multiplexed and sequenced on the same HiSeq lane. In the authors' own workflow: Raw barcoded reads were processed with MIGEC, and single-read molecular identifier groups were discarded before consensus assembly and CDR3 extraction. Clonotype tables were post-analysed with VDJtools, and diversity was normalized by down-sampling all datasets to the smallest sample size. To correct batch-related cross-sample contamination, repertoire overlap clustering matched CDR3 amino acid sequences but not nucleotide sequences. TCRdb reprocessed the public reads (quality trimming at Q25 with fastp, clone calling with MiXCR) and kept in-frame beta chains. Every CDR3 protein is listed once, alongside the most common genes and DNA of its rows. The V and J calls and clone size come from TCRdb's table, not from the authors' own analysis. Recorded for this sample are hundreds of thousands of distinct CDR3 sequences; 40% to 50% of them occurred a single time. Under 2% of the sample is held by the ten biggest clonotypes.

In regard to this clonotype: Its antigen remains unidentified. Qualities for individual bases were not recorded, and no much larger clone is one base off.

To demonstrate the VDJtools post-analysis software, TCR beta repertoires were profiled from the peripheral blood of more than ten young patients with multiple sclerosis. The multiple sclerosis patients were children and adolescents between about 6 and 16 years of age. The germline V gene (reference sequence) supplies CDR1 SEHNR and CDR2 FQNEAQ. Counted from cysteine to phenylalanine, this CDR3 has 14 amino acids. Kept here is only the CDR3 DNA, which spans 42 bases and is read in frame from base 1. The trim is 3 bases for V and 7 bases for J, with a gap of 13 bases between the germline ends. The sequence derives from a girl aged 5-17 years with multiple sclerosis. Input material: blood. The rearrangement combines TRBV7-9 with TRBJ1-5; the D segment could be TRBD1, given 5 matching bases. The DNA sequence is given as TGTGCCAGCAGCTTGGGGGGAAAAGAGCAGCCCCAGCATTTT. It encodes CASSLGGKEQPQHF.